These 6 T cell receptor beta chains were sequenced from one sample in a study of CD8+ T cells in alopecia areata. Following extraction, RNA underwent reverse transcription to cDNA, which served as the sequencing template. Method: immunoSEQ multiplex PCR; TCRdb's copy keeps in-frame clones and lacks some. The sample lists roughly 180,000 clones; about 48% were seen once. Sample treatment: oral pan-JAK inhibitor, 5-10 mg twice daily. Sequenced here: CD8+ T cells sorted from blood, sampled at week 24, from a patient treated with tofacitinib. The receptors were sampled from a human donor with alopecia areata.

This clone has a handful of counts. The chain uses TRBV29-1 and TRBJ2-6; D remains unclear. V lost 7 bases and J 0 bases, leaving 7 bases between the germline ends. The germline gives CDR1 SQVTM, CDR2 ANQGSEA. This CDR3 has 13 amino acids. DNA of the CDR3: TGCAGCGGCAAGAACTCTGGGGCCAACGTCCTGACTTTC. Translating it yields CSGKNSGANVLTF. The full variable domain, in which reference TRBV29-1 and TRBJ2-6 provide the parts outside the CDR3, is SAVISQKPSRDICQRGTSLTIQCQVDSQVTMMFWYRQQPGQSLTLIATANQGSEATYESGFVIDKFPISRPNLTFSTLTVSNMSPEDSSIYLCSGKNSGANVLTFGAGSRLTVL.

The chain combines TRBV19 with TRBJ1-5; no reliable D call. V lost 6 bases to trimming and J lost 1 base, with 7 bases between them. The CDR3 has 13 amino acids. Germline V gene lookup returns CDR1 LNHDA and CDR2 SQIVND (reference sequence). In DNA form, the CDR3 reads TGTGCCAGTAGAGGAGGGAGCAATCAGCCCCAGCATTTT. Its translation is CASRGGSNQPQHF.

The rearrangement links TRBV6-6 to TRBJ1-6; 8 nucleotides align to TRBD1. This CDR3 is built from 15 residues. Germline V gene data show CDR1 as MNHNY and CDR2 as SVGAGI (reference sequence). J gave up 9 bases and V 0 bases, and 4 bases lay outside the gene matches. The CDR3 DNA is TGTGCCAGCAGTTACTCGTCAGGGGGCGGTTCACCCCTCCACTTT. This sequence encodes CASSYSSGGGSPLHF.

The chain recombines TRBV4-1 with TRBJ2-3; TRBD2 agrees at 11 bases. Looked up from germline, CDR1 is MGHRA and CDR2 is YSYEKL. The length of the CDR3 is 16 residues. With 3 bases clipped from V and 6 bases from J, the junction kept 8 bases outside the gene matches. The CDR3: CASSQTLAGGGDTQYF. In nucleotides, the CDR3 is TGCGCCAGCAGCCAGACCCTAGCGGGGGGTGGTGATACGCAGTATTTT.

The J gene is TRBJ1-1, the V gene TRBV10-3, with 8 bases identical to TRBD1. The germline V gene has CDR1 ENHRY and CDR2 SYGVKD. The CDR3 covers 14 residues. V was clipped by 6 bases and J by 4 bases; unmatched bases: 7. Here the CDR3 reads CAIRGDGQGTEAFF. Here the CDR3 DNA reads TGTGCCATCAGGGGGGACGGACAGGGCACTGAAGCTTTCTTT.

The chain joins TRBV27 to TRBJ1-2; tentative D call: TRBD1 (5 bases). Germline CDR1 and CDR2: MNHEY and SMNVEV (reference sequence). The CDR3 is made up of 14 amino acids. Trimming took 6 bases from V and 13 from J, leaving 24 bases between them. The CDR3 is CASRQTGTDKDGTF. CDR3 coding DNA: TGTGCCAGCAGACAGACTGGGACCGACAAAGATGGCACCTTC.